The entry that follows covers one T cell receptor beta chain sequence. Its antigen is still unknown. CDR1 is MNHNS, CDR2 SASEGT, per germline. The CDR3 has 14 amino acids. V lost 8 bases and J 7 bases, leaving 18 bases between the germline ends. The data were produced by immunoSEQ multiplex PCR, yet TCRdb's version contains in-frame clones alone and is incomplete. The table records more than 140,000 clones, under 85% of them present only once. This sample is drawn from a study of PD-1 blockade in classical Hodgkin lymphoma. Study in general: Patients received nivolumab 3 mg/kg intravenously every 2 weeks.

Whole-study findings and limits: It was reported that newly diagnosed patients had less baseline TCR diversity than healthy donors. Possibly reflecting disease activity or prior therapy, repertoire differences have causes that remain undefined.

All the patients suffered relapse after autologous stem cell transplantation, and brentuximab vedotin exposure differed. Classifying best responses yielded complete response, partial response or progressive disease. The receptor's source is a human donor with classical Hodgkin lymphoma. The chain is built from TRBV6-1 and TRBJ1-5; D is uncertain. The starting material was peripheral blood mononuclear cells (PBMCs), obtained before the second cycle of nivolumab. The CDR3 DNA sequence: TGTGCCAGCCAGTGGGCACGGTCCCTACAGCCCCAGCATTTT. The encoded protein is CASQWARSLQPQHF.